The 9 T cell receptor beta chains in this list originate from one sample, sequenced in a study of graft-versus-host responses after intestinal transplantation. These receptors have no known antigen. Profiled with immunoSEQ multiplex PCR; TCRdb holds only in-frame clones, not every one. The data show tens of thousands of clones, about 89% seen once. Sequenced material: unstimulated CD8+ T cells sorted from spleen or lymph node cells, taken before intestinal transplant. Receptors were obtained from a human donor who received an intestinal transplant.

J is TRBJ2-5 and V is TRBV4-1; a possible D gene is TRBD1 (7 bases). Germline assignment: CDR1 MGHRA and CDR2 YSYEKL. The CDR3 consists of 16 residues. Trimming removed 2 bases at V and 2 bases at J, with 15 bases between. For the CDR3, the DNA is TGCGCCAGCAGCCAACGGGGTCAGGGGGGACAAGAGACCCAGTACTTC. As protein: CASSQRGQGGQETQYF.

The chain combines TRBV2 with TRBJ1-3, with D possibly TRBD1 on 6 matching bases. Germline lookup yields CDR1 SNHLY and CDR2 FYNNEI. Trimming left V 5 bases short and J 0 bases short, with 11 bases between. This CDR3 contains 15 residues. DNA for the CDR3: TGTGCCAGCAGTTTAACAGGGCTCTCTGGAAACACCATATATTTT. Encoded protein: CASSLTGLSGNTIYF.

The rearrangement uses TRBV4-1 and TRBJ2-7, with a weak D call TRBD2 (6 bases). The CDR3 covers 14 residues. Germline lookup yields CDR1 MGHRA and CDR2 YSYEKL. The V gene lost 6 bases and the J gene lost 3 bases, with 15 bases spanning the gap. The CDR3 nucleotides read TGCGCCAGCAGTCATCGGGACTCCAGCTACGAGCAGTACTTC. This gives the protein CASSHRDSSYEQYF.

The chain is built from TRBV19 and TRBJ2-5, with a possible D match to TRBD1 (5 bases). Trimming took off 4 bases at V and 5 bases at J, with 14 bases between the two ends. Looked up from germline, CDR1 is LNHDA and CDR2 is SQIVND (reference sequence). CDR3 length: 14 amino acids. The CDR3 is CASSNLTGGETQYF. The CDR3 nucleotides read TGTGCCAGTAGTAACTTAACAGGTGGGGAGACCCAGTACTTC.

V usage is TRBV9 and J usage is TRBJ2-1, with 9 bases fitting TRBD2. Germline V gene sequence: CDR1 SGDLS, CDR2 YYNGEE. The CDR3 totals 19 residues. V shed 0 bases, J shed 0 bases, and the junction held 10 bases outside the gene matches. CDR3: CASSVEPSGAPSSYNEQFF. DNA of the CDR3: TGTGCCAGCAGCGTAGAGCCTAGCGGGGCCCCAAGCTCCTACAATGAGCAGTTCTTC.

The CDR3 bases are TGTGCCAGCTCACCCCACAGGGGGGCGGGGCAGCCCCAGCATTTT. Its translation is CASSPHRGAGQPQHF. The chain has TRBV18 and TRBJ1-5; TRBD1 agrees at 8 bases. The length of the CDR3 is 15 residues. J gave up 7 bases and V 3 bases, and 8 bases lay outside the gene matches. CDR1 and CDR2 from the germline V gene are KGHSH and LQKENI.

This rearrangement joins TRBV28 to TRBJ2-2; 7 bases are a match to TRBD1. The V segment lost 6 bases and the J segment 0 bases; nucleotides outside the gene matches: 13. Per germline, CDR1 MDHEN and CDR2 SYDVKM. CDR3 length: 18 residues. The CDR3 region has the DNA TGTGCCAGCAGGCCGGGACAGATCATCTTTCCGAACACCGGGGAGCTGTTTTTT. Amino acid sequence: CASRPGQIIFPNTGELFF.

The count of this clone is one. The chain is built from TRBV30 and TRBJ2-7; the D gene is possibly TRBD1 (6 bases). The CDR3 totals 13 residues. Between the trimmed V and J ends, which lost 2 bases and 3 bases, there was a span of 11 bases. Germline CDR1 is GTSNPN and CDR2 is SVGIG (reference sequence). The CDR3: CAWSPGQFYEQYF. CDR3 sequence (DNA): TGTGCCTGGAGTCCCGGACAGTTCTACGAGCAGTACTTC. The full variable domain, completed using reference TRBV30 and TRBJ2-7, is SQTIHQWPATLVQPVGSPLSLECTVEGTSNPNLYWYRQAAGRGLQLLFYSVGIGQISSEVPQNLSASRPQDRQFILSSKKLLLSDSGFYLCAWSPGQFYEQYFGPGTRLTVT.

Only one count was recorded for this clone. The chain has TRBV28 and TRBJ1-2; the match to TRBD1 covers 7 bases. This CDR3 contains 15 residues. Trimming removed 4 bases from V and 4 bases from J; junction bases left unmatched: 9. CDR1 MDHEN and CDR2 SYDVKM come from the germline V gene. CDR3 protein: CASSSDRALGYGYTF. DNA of the CDR3: TGTGCCAGCAGTTCCGACAGGGCGTTGGGCTATGGCTACACCTTC.